The 26 T cell receptor beta chains reported below all come from one sample, sequenced in a study of T cell changes during pregnancy in multiple sclerosis (dated by TCRdb to between 2018 and 2021). The library was built by means of the immunoSEQ multiplex PCR assay. TCRdb provides this immuneACCESS table in a form limited to in-frame rearrangements. Some clones are lacking; in checked studies, under half of them reflect an unresolved V gene, and why the rest are absent is not known. Recorded for this sample are 50,000 or so clones; 80% to 90% of them occurred a single time. 6.5% to 8.5% of the sample belongs to the ten largest clones. The sample consisted of CD8+ T cells from peripheral blood mononuclear cells, taken in the second trimester of pregnancy. These receptors were collected from a female donor with multiple sclerosis, enrolled in a pregnancy study.

The chain combines TRBV6-6 with TRBJ2-7; possibly TRBD2 for D (6 bases). This CDR3 has 16 residues. V was pared by 4 bases and J by 6 bases, with 22 bases between. Germline V CDR1 and CDR2: MNHNY, SVGAGI (reference sequence). The DNA of the CDR3 is TGTGCCAGCAGTTCTGACACCGGGACTTGGGGGTCCGAGCAGTACTTC. Translation: CASSSDTGTWGSEQYF.

In this sample, this clone turned up once. CDR3 in amino acids: CASSIHRGSPGELFF. In nucleotides, the CDR3 is TGTGCCAGCAGCATCCACAGGGGTTCCCCCGGGGAGCTGTTTTTT. The gene calls are TRBV6-1 and TRBJ2-2, with TRBD1 matching 7 bases. The ends lost 6 bases at V and 6 bases at J; junction bases unmatched: 10. The length of the CDR3 is 15 residues. Germline V gene data show CDR1 as MNHNS and CDR2 as SASEGT.

The chain employs TRBV7-6 and TRBJ1-1, with TRBD1 matching over 7 bases. Unmatched junction bases numbered 8, after V lost 5 bases and J lost 8 bases. The CDR3 has 13 residues. Germline assignment: CDR1 SGHVS and CDR2 FNYEAQ. CDR3 sequence reads: CASSIHGTAEAFF. The CDR3 DNA sequence: TGTGCCAGCAGCATACATGGGACAGCCGAAGCTTTCTTT.

CDR3 loop: CASSETTGTESSYEQYF. Here the CDR3 DNA reads TGTGCCAGCAGTGAGACTACCGGCACTGAGAGCTCCTACGAGCAGTACTTC. V usage is TRBV6-1 and J usage is TRBJ2-7, with D possibly matching TRBD2 (5 bases). The CDR3 spans 17 residues. V was trimmed by 3 bases and J by 0 bases, leaving 18 bases between them. Per the germline V gene, CDR1 is MNHNS and CDR2 is SASEGT.

This clone was found a few times. The chain combines TRBV5-1 with TRBJ2-3, with TRBD2 matching 12 bases. Trimming at V came to 0 bases and at J to 2 bases, leaving 13 bases not matched to a gene. Looked up from germline, CDR1 is SGHRS and CDR2 is YFSETQ. The length of the CDR3 is 20 residues. CDR3: CASSLAGVLAGGTDTDTQYF. The CDR3, as DNA: TGCGCCAGCAGCTTGGCCGGAGTACTAGCGGGGGGAACAGACACAGATACGCAGTATTTT.

The chain links TRBV7-9 to TRBJ2-1; 7 bases are a match to TRBD1. Germline V CDR1 and CDR2: SEHNR, FQNEAQ (reference sequence). The trim removed 10 bases at V and 3 bases at J, leaving 6 bases unmatched. CDR3 length: 13 amino acids. As DNA, the CDR3 is TGTGCCACCGACAGGGCGAGCTACAATGAGCAGTTCTTC. Encoded protein: CATDRASYNEQFF.

This chain connects TRBV4-2 to TRBJ2-6, with D tentatively TRBD2 (5 bases). Per germline, CDR1 LGHNA and CDR2 YNFKEQ. V was cut by 2 bases and J by 0 bases, with 17 bases left in between. This CDR3 has 19 residues. CDR3 region: CASSQSRGQWDSGANVLTF. DNA of the CDR3: TGTGCCAGCAGCCAATCAAGAGGGCAGTGGGACTCTGGGGCCAACGTCCTGACTTTC.

In nucleotides, the CDR3 is TGTGCCAGCAGCACTGGGGGGTTCGACACTGAAGCTTTCTTT. Its protein is CASSTGGFDTEAFF. The rearrangement joins TRBV7-9 to TRBJ1-1; a weak D match, TRBD1 (5 bases). This CDR3 is 14 amino acids long. V was cut by 5 bases and J by 3 bases, with 13 bases left in between. Germline V CDR1 and CDR2: SEHNR, FQNEAQ (reference sequence).

This chain links TRBV2 with TRBJ2-1; TRBD1 aligns across 8 bases. The CDR3 spans 12 residues. CDR1 is SNHLY and CDR2 is FYNNEI in the germline V gene. Trimming at V came to 9 bases and at J to 6 bases, leaving 4 bases not matched to a gene. DNA of the CDR3: TGTGCCAGAAATGACAGGGGCAATGAGCAGTTCTTC. Its translation: CARNDRGNEQFF.

This chain uses TRBV6-5 with TRBJ1-1; D might be TRBD1 (5 bases). The length of the CDR3 is 15 residues. Germline CDR1 MNHEY, CDR2 SVGAGI. V lost 2 bases, J lost 7 bases, and 17 bases lay in between. CDR3 loop: CASSYPMSAGGEAFF. As DNA, the CDR3 is TGTGCCAGCAGTTACCCGATGAGCGCCGGGGGTGAAGCTTTCTTT.

CDR3 in amino acids: CASTTPTFTEAFF. In DNA, the CDR3 is TGTGCCAGCACCACGCCGACATTCACTGAAGCTTTCTTT. The V gene is TRBV6-5, the J gene TRBJ1-1; no clear D gene. The CDR3 extends over 13 amino acids. The V gene's germline CDR1 is MNHEY and CDR2 SVGAGI. V dropped 7 bases and J dropped 4 bases, with 13 bases sitting between them.

The rearrangement uses TRBV5-6 and TRBJ2-1, with 8 positions matching TRBD1. J gave up 7 bases and V 3 bases, and 0 bases lay outside the gene matches. CDR1 SGHDT and CDR2 YYEEEE come from the germline V gene. The length of the CDR3 is 12 residues. The CDR3, as DNA: TGTGCCAGCAGCTGGACAGGGAATGAGCAGTTCTTC. Translated, it gives CASSWTGNEQFF. Drawing the rest from reference TRBV5-6 and TRBJ2-1, the complete variable domain is DAGVTQSPTHLIKTRGQQVTLRCSPKSGHDTVSWYQQALGQGPQFIFQYYEEEERQRGNFPDRFSGHQFPNYSSELNVNALLLGDSALYLCASSWTGNEQFFGPGTRLTVL.

V and J are TRBV27 and TRBJ2-1; D not certain. The germline V gene encodes CDR1 MNHEY and CDR2 SMNVEV (reference sequence). The CDR3 sequence is 17 residues long. Trimming shortened V by 1 base and J by 1 base, and 14 bases separated the two germline ends. The CDR3 DNA reads TGTGCCAGCAGTTTATTGGTTGGGCGCCCGTCCTACAATGAGCAGTTCTTC. It specifies CASSLLVGRPSYNEQFF.

The rearrangement uses TRBV5-1 and TRBJ2-1, with 9 bases aligning to TRBD2. The CDR3 is made up of 18 amino acids. The germline CDR1 and CDR2 sequences are SGHRS and YFSETQ. The J segment lost 3 bases and the V segment lost 0 bases, leaving 10 bases of the junction unmatched. The CDR3: CASSLAGTSGGNYNEQFF. CDR3 DNA: TGCGCCAGCAGCTTGGCGGGAACCAGCGGGGGGAACTACAATGAGCAGTTCTTC.

V is TRBV6-1 and J is TRBJ2-1, with D perhaps TRBD1 (6 bases). CDR3 length: 17 amino acids. V lost 4 bases and J 7 bases, leaving 23 bases between the germline ends. From germline, CDR1 is MNHNS and CDR2 SASEGT. Here the CDR3 DNA reads TGTGCCAGCAGTGTTCGCCCCGAGACAGGTTTTAAAAATGAGCAGTTCTTC. Protein product: CASSVRPETGFKNEQFF.

The chain couples TRBV25-1 to TRBJ2-7, with 10 bases that match TRBD2. The CDR3 length is 15 residues. Germline lookup yields CDR1 MGHDK and CDR2 SYGVNS. V was pared by 2 bases and J by 2 bases, with 3 bases of the junction left unmatched. CDR3 bases: TGTGCCAGCAGTGAAGGGACTAGCGTTACCTACGAGCAGTACTTC. Its protein is CASSEGTSVTYEQYF.

This clone was counted a single time. The rearrangement joins TRBV25-1 to TRBJ1-5; 7 positions agree with TRBD1. V lost 5 bases, J lost 2 bases, and 6 bases stayed unmatched. CDR1 and CDR2 from the germline V gene are MGHDK and SYGVNS. The CDR3 runs 15 residues. CDR3 amino acids: CASSMTGNGNQPQHF. CDR3 DNA: TGTGCCAGCAGTATGACAGGGAACGGCAATCAGCCCCAGCATTTT.

This clone was found once. The rearrangement uses TRBV30 and TRBJ2-3; tentatively, D is TRBD2 (7 bases). The CDR3 runs to 18 residues. Trimming left V 3 bases short and J 4 bases short, with 26 bases between. The germline gives CDR1 GTSNPN, CDR2 SVGIG (reference sequence). Here the CDR3 reads CAWRGGEGDSVWSDTQYF. The CDR3 coding sequence is TGTGCCTGGAGAGGGGGGGAGGGGGACTCCGTATGGTCAGATACGCAGTATTTT. Variable domain in full (rest from reference TRBV30 and TRBJ2-3): SQTIHQWPATLVQPVGSPLSLECTVEGTSNPNLYWYRQAAGRGLQLLFYSVGIGQISSEVPQNLSASRPQDRQFILSSKKLLLSDSGFYLCAWRGGEGDSVWSDTQYFGPGTRLTVL.

This chain connects TRBV19 to TRBJ2-3; the D gene is possibly TRBD1 (5 bases). With 7 bases removed from V and 0 bases from J, the gap between germline ends came to 14 bases. The CDR3 extends over 15 amino acids. In germline, CDR1 is LNHDA, CDR2 SQIVND (reference sequence). The CDR3 spells CASKPTGTSTDTQYF. Written as DNA, the CDR3 is TGTGCCAGTAAGCCCACAGGAACTAGCACAGATACGCAGTATTTT.

This chain uses TRBV15 with TRBJ2-5, with D tentatively TRBD2 (6 bases). Germline CDR1 is LNHNV and CDR2 is YYDKDF (reference sequence). The CDR3 extends over 15 amino acids. V lost 3 bases to trimming and J lost 1 base, with 12 bases between them. The CDR3 is CATSSRTTVQETQYF. CDR3 bases: TGTGCCACCAGCAGCCGGACTACCGTCCAAGAGACCCAGTACTTC.

The chain has TRBV30 and TRBJ2-7; 11 nucleotides agree with TRBD2. The ends lost 2 bases at V and 0 bases at J; junction bases unmatched: 6. Germline V lookup: CDR1 GTSNPN, CDR2 SVGIG (reference sequence). This CDR3 spans 16 amino acids. This CDR3 reads CAWSLSGLADSYEQYF. The CDR3 nucleotides are TGTGCCTGGAGTTTATCGGGACTAGCGGACTCCTACGAGCAGTACTTC.

This rearrangement joins TRBV6-1 to TRBJ1-5; tentative D call: TRBD1 (6 bases). This CDR3 has 15 amino acids. Germline loops: CDR1 MNHNS, CDR2 SASEGT. Trimming left V 6 bases short and J 10 bases short, with 22 bases between. The CDR3 DNA reads as TGTGCCAGCAGCGAGCGACAGGACGGCTGGGGTCCCCAGCATTTT. This codes for CASSERQDGWGPQHF.

The gene calls are TRBV15 and TRBJ2-5; 11 nucleotides match TRBD1. Germline-derived CDR1 and CDR2 are LNHNV and YYDKDF (reference sequence). V lost 4 bases, J lost 4 bases, and 8 bases stayed unmatched. This CDR3 has 16 residues. The CDR3 here is CATSNRGDRGRETQYF. CDR3 nucleotide sequence: TGTGCCACCAGCAATAGGGGGGACAGGGGGAGAGAGACCCAGTACTTC.

This chain joins TRBV9 and TRBJ1-2; the D gene is possibly TRBD1 (5 bases). Germline CDR1 is SGDLS and CDR2 is YYNGEE. There are 13 residues in the CDR3. The V and J ends lost 3 bases and 6 bases respectively, with 12 bases between them. The CDR3 loop is CASSDGTGDGYTF. CDR3 in DNA: TGTGCCAGCAGCGATGGGACTGGGGATGGCTACACCTTC.

The chain joins TRBV2 to TRBJ1-5; D not resolved. Germline loops: CDR1 SNHLY, CDR2 FYNNEI. This CDR3 has 14 residues. Between the trimmed V and J ends, which lost 6 bases and 5 bases, there was a span of 14 bases. DNA for the CDR3: TGTGCCAGCAGCGTAGGAGGGATGGATCAGCCCCAGCATTTT. Translating gives CASSVGGMDQPQHF.

The chain is built from TRBV7-3 and TRBJ2-3, with TRBD2 identical over 10 bases. The CDR3 spans 11 residues. The V gene end was trimmed by 8 bases and the J gene end by 12 bases; junction bases not matched to a gene: 5. Germline-derived CDR1 and CDR2 are SGHTA and FQGTGA. The CDR3 nucleotides read TGTGCCAGCCTAGCGGGGGCCGGCCAGTATTTT. Protein sequence: CASLAGAGQYF.